These 11 T cell receptor beta chains share one sample of origin, sequenced in a study of metastatic and nonmetastatic thyroid tumors. TCRdb re-clonotyped the PCR reads through MiXCR. In the table there are over 14,000 clones, roughly 3.5% of which are singletons. No treatment had been given to any patient before thyroid surgery. The material sequenced was tumor tissue. These receptors originate from a female donor with papillary thyroid cancer or a benign thyroid nodule (not recorded which). Some clones in this sample may be carry-over from other donors' samples.

The chain recombines TRBV6-2 or TRBV6-3 with TRBJ2-3; a weak D match, TRBD2 (6 bases). The CDR3 loop spans 15 amino acids. V was clipped by 6 bases and J by 0 bases, with 13 bases between them. Germline V lookup: CDR1 MNHEY, CDR2 SVGEGT. CDR3 sequence: CASRARAGSTDTQYF. CDR3 nucleotide sequence: TGTGCCAGCAGGGCCCGGGCGGGGAGCACAGATACGCAGTATTTT.

This clone was seen repeatedly, ten times or more. The chain joins TRBV6-1 to TRBJ2-7, with D possibly being TRBD2 (6 bases). The CDR3 has 15 amino acids. Per the germline V gene, CDR1 is MNHNS and CDR2 is SASEGT. Trimming pared 8 bases from V and 5 bases from J, leaving 22 bases between. DNA of the CDR3: TGTGCCAGCGAGGAGGGCGGCAAGGACACCGACGAGCAGTACTTC. Residues: CASEEGGKDTDEQYF.

A remark on this clone: Other DNA sequences in this sample translate to the same CDR3. The chain combines TRBV6-2 or TRBV6-3 with TRBJ2-1, with TRBD1 identical over 8 bases. CDR3 length: 15 residues. Germline V gives CDR1 MNHEY, CDR2 SVGEGT. Trimming removed 9 bases from V and 7 bases from J; junction bases left unmatched: 14. In DNA form, the CDR3 reads TGTGCCAGTAGTAAGTTGGGCAGGGGGCTAAATGAGCAGTTCTTC. This codes for CASSKLGRGLNEQFF.

Ten or more counts support this clone. The gene calls are TRBV6-5 and TRBJ2-1; 7 bases agree with TRBD2. Losses at the gene ends were 0 bases for V and 0 bases for J; bases not matched to a gene: 2. The CDR3 has 16 amino acids. Germline CDR1 MNHEY, CDR2 SVGAGI. The CDR3 loop reads CASSYSGGSSYNEQFF. Written as DNA, the CDR3 is TGTGCCAGCAGTTACTCGGGGGGGAGCTCCTACAATGAGCAGTTCTTC.

This clone was seen more than once but under ten times. The chain is built from TRBV20-1 and TRBJ2-7; 11 nucleotides align to TRBD1. The CDR3 has 14 amino acids. Germline V gene data show CDR1 as DFQATT and CDR2 as SNEGSKA (reference sequence). Unmatched junction bases numbered 5, after V lost 2 bases and J lost 5 bases. The CDR3 nucleotides are TGCAGTGCTAGAAGGGACAGGGGGTATCACGAGCAGTACTTC. Its translation is CSARRDRGYHEQYF.

This clone was detected a few times. The gene calls are TRBV6-2 or TRBV6-3 and TRBJ2-2, with TRBD1 matching over 8 bases. After removal of 4 bases from V and 9 bases from J, the junction contained 7 bases not matched to a gene. In germline, CDR1 is MNHEY, CDR2 SVGEGT. The CDR3 runs 14 residues. Here the CDR3 DNA reads TGTGCCAGCAGTTCGGACAGGGTACGCCGGGAGCTGTTTTTT. As protein: CASSSDRVRRELFF.

By frequency in the sample, this clone is large (0.1 to 1%). V is TRBV6-1 and J is TRBJ1-1; D call uncertain. Germline loops: CDR1 MNHNS, CDR2 SASEGT. The V end lost 5 bases, the J end lost 0 bases, and 13 bases lay between the germline ends. This CDR3 is 15 amino acids long. The CDR3 sequence is CASSSHPNLNTEAFF. The CDR3 nucleotides are TGTGCCAGCAGTAGTCACCCGAACCTGAACACTGAAGCTTTCTTT.

The DNA for the CDR3 is TGTGCCAGCAGCTCGACGGATCCGAACACCGGGGAGCTGTTTTTT. Its translation is CASSSTDPNTGELFF. The chain is built from TRBV11-2 and TRBJ2-2; D gene uncertain. Trimming left V 4 bases short and J 0 bases short, with 9 bases between. This CDR3 region has 15 residues. Germline V gene data show CDR1 as SGHAT and CDR2 as FQNNGV.

V and J are TRBV28 and TRBJ2-7; D ambiguous. CDR1 and CDR2 from the germline V gene are MDHEN and SYDVKM. The V gene lost 7 bases and the J gene lost 3 bases, with 10 bases spanning the gap. CDR3 length equals 12 residues. This chain's CDR3 is CASKKGVYEQYF. The CDR3 DNA follows: TGTGCCAGCAAGAAGGGCGTCTACGAGCAGTACTTC.

There are a few counts of this clone. The chain has TRBV6-2 or TRBV6-3 and TRBJ2-7; 7 nucleotides agree with TRBD2. This CDR3 region has 16 residues. With V trimmed by 8 bases and J by 3 bases, 16 bases remained unmatched. The germline V gene has CDR1 MNHEY and CDR2 SVGEGT. The DNA of the CDR3 is TGTGCCAGCTACTCGCCCCCCTCTAGCGGTTTCTACGAGCAGTACTTC. It translates to CASYSPPSSGFYEQYF.

V and J are TRBV12-3 or TRBV12-4 and TRBJ2-2; 10 bases match TRBD1. The V segment lost 6 bases and the J segment 5 bases; nucleotides outside the gene matches: 3. The CDR3 has 14 amino acids. CDR3 in DNA: TGTGCCAGCAGCCAGGACAGGGGGACCGGGGAGCTGTTTTTT. Its protein is CASSQDRGTGELFF.